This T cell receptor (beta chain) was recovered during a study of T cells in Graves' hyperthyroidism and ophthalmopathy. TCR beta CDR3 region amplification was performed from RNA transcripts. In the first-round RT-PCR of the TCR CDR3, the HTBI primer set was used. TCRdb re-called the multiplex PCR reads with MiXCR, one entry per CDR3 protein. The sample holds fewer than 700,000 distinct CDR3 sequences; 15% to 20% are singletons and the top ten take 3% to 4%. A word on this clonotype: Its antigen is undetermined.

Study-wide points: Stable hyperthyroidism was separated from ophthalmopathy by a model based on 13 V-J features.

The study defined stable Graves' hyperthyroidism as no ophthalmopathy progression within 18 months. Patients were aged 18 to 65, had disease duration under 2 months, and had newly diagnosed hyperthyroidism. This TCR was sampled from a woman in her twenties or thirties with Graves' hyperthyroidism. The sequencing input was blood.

DNA for the CDR3: TGCAGTGCAAACCCGGGACTAGCGGGAGACAGAGATTACAATGAGCAGTTCTTC. This codes for CSANPGLAGDRDYNEQFF. The chain carries TRBV20-1 and TRBJ2-1; the match to TRBD2 covers 14 bases. This CDR3 contains 18 residues. CDR1 is DFQATT and CDR2 is SNEGSKA in the germline V gene (reference sequence). Unmatched junction bases numbered 14, after V lost 6 bases and J lost 4 bases.